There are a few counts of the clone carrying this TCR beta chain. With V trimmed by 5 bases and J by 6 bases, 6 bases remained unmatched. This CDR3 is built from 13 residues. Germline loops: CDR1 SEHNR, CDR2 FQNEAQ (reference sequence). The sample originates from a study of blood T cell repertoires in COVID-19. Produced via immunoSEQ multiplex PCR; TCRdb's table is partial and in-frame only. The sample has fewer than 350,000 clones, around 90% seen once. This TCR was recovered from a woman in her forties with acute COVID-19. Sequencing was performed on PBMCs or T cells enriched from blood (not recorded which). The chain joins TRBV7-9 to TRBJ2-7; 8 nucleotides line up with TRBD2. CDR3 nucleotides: TGTGCCAGCAGCCTGACTAGCGTGTTCGAGCAGTACTTC. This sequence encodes CASSLTSVFEQYF.